This T cell receptor beta chain was recovered during a study of T cells after yellow fever vaccination. Study details: Fractions low in cell number were prepared with SMART-Seq v4 Ultra Low Input.

Researchers made TCR cDNA using 5'RACE template switching, and this step added a universal primer site and UMIs. TCRdb recomputed calls from the 5' RACE reads with MiXCR, one row per CDR3 protein. This sample has about 45,000 distinct CDR3 sequences, with 5.5% to 7.5% found just once. Study outcomes and limitations: Faster peaking, at day 5 versus 15, marked a secondary response that was weaker. Shared CD4/CD8 clonotypes were a small share, likely from convergent recombination.

V shed 3 bases and J shed 3 bases, with 9 bases lying between them. This CDR3 has 13 amino acids. Per the germline V gene, CDR1 is DFQATT and CDR2 is SNEGSKA (reference sequence). Sample: PBMCs, either bulk or a sorted T-cell subset (CD4+, CD8+, memory, or dextramer-sorted; not recorded which), taken 45 days after the yellow fever booster vaccination. This TCR was recovered from a man younger than 45 who received the YFV17D yellow fever vaccine. The chain couples TRBV20-1 to TRBJ1-5; D is unresolved. The CDR3 protein is CSASSTANQPQHF. For the CDR3, the DNA is TGCAGTGCTAGTTCAACCGCCAATCAGCCCCAGCATTTT.